This T cell receptor beta chain was sequenced for a study of Graves' ophthalmopathy and Graves' hyperthyroidism. This clonotype has a count of ten or more. Amplification targeted the TCR beta CDR3 regions, with RNA transcripts as the source material. RT-PCR in the first round used HTBI primers; a second-round multiplex PCR followed. From the multiplex PCR reads, TCRdb called clonotypes with MiXCR, one entry per CDR3 protein. Of roughly 500,000 distinct CDR3 sequences in the sample, around 15% are singletons; the top ten hold over 8%. The CDR3 is 15 residues long. V lost 0 bases and J lost 2, with 10 bases in between. The V gene's germline CDR1 is MRHNA and CDR2 SNTAGT.

The source of this sequence is a woman in her thirties with Graves' ophthalmopathy. The chain links TRBV6-4 to TRBJ2-5, with a weak D call TRBD2 (6 bases). Sequencing was done on a sample of blood. Here the CDR3 reads CASSDSMAGQETQYF. CDR3 coding DNA: TGTGCCAGCAGTGACTCGATGGCGGGACAAGAGACCCAGTACTTC.